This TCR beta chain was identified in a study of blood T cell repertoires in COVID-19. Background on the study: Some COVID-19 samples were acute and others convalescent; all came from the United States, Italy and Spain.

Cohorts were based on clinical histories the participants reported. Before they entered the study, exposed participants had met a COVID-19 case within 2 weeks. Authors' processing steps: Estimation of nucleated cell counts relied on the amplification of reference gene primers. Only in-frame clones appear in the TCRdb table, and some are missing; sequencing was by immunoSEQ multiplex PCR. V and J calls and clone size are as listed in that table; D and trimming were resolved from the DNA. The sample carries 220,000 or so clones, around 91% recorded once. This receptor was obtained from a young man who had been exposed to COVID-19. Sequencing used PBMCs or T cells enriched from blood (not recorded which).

The CDR3 protein is CASSWTGNPRVDTGELFF. For the CDR3, the DNA is TGCGCCAGCAGCTGGACAGGGAACCCGAGGGTCGACACCGGGGAGCTGTTTTTT. The chain employs TRBV5-1 and TRBJ2-2; TRBD1 aligns across 8 bases. The J segment lost 3 bases and the V segment lost 3 bases, leaving 13 bases of the junction unmatched. Germline values: CDR1 SGHRS, CDR2 YFSETQ. The CDR3 length is 18 residues. The complete variable domain, with remaining parts taken from reference TRBV5-1 and TRBJ2-2, reads KAGVTQTPRYLIKTRGQQVTLSCSPISGHRSVSWYQQTPGQGLQFLFEYFSETQRNKGNFPGRFSGRQFSNSRSEMNVSTLELGDSALYLCASSWTGNPRVDTGELFFGEGSRLTVL.